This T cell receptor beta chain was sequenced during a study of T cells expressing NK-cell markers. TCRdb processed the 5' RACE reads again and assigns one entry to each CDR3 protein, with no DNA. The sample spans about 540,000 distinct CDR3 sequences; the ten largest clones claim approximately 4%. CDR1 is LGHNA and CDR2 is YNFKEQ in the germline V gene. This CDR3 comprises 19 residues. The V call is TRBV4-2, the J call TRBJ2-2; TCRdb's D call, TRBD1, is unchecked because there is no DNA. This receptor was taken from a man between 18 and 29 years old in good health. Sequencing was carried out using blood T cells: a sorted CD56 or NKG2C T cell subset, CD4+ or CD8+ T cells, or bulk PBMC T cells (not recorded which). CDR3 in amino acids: CASSQGARGGSANTGELFF.